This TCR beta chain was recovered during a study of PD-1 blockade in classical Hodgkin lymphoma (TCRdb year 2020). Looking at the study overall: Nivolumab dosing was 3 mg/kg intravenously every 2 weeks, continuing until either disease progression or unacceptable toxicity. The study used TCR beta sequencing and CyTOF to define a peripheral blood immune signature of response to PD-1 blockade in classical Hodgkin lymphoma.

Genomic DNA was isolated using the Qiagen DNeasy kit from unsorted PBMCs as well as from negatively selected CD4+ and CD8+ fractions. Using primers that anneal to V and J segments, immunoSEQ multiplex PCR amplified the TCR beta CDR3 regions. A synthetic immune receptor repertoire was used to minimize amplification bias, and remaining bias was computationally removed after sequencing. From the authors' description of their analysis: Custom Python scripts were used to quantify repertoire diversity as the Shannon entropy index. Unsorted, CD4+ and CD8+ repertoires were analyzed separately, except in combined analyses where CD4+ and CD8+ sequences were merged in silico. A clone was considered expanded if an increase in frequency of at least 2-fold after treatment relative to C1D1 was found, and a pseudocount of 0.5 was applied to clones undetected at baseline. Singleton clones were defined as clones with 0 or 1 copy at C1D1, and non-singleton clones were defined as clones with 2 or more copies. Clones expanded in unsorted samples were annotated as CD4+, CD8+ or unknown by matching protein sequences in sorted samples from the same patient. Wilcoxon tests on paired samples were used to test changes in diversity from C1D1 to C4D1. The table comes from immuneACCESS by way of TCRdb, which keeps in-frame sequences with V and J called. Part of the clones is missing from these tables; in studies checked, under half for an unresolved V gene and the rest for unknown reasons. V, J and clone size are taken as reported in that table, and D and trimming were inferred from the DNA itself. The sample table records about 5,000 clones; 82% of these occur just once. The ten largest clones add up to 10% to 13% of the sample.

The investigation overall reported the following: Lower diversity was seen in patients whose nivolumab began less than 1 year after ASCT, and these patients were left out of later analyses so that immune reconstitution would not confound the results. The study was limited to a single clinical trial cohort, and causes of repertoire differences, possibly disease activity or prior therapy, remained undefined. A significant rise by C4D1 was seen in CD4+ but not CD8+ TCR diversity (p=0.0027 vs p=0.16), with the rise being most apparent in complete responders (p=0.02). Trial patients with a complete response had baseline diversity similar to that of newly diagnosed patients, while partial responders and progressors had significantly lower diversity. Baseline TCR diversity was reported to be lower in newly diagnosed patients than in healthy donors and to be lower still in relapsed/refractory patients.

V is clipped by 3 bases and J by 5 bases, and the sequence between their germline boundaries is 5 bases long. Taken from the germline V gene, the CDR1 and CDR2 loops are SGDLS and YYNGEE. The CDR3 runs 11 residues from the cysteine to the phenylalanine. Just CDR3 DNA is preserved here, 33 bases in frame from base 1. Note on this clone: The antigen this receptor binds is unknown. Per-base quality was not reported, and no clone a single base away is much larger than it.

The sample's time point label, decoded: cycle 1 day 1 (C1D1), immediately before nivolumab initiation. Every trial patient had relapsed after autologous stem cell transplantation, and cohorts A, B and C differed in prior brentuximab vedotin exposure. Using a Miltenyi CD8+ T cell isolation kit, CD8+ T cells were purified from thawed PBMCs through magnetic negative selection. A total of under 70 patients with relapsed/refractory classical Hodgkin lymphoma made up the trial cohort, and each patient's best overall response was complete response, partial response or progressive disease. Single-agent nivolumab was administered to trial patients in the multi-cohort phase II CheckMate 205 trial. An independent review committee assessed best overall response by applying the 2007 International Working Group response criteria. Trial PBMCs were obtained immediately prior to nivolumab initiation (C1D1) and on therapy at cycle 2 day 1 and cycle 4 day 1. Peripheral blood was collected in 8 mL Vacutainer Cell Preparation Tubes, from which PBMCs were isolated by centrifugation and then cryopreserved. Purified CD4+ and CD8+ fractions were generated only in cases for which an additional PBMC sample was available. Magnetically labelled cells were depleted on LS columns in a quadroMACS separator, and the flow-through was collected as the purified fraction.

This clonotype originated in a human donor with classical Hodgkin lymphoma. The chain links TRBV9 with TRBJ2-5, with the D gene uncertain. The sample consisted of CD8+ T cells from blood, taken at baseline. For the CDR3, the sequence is CASSGGETQYF. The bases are TGTGCCAGCAGCGGGGGTGAGACCCAGTACTTC.